This T cell receptor beta chain appears in the sequencing data of a study of regulatory T cells in long-lasting Graves disease. For the study at large: By definition, persistent Graves' disease involved antithyroid drugs for over 5 years alongside positive TSH receptor antibodies.

General observations from the study: Gene preferences differed: TRBV28, TRBJ1-2, TRBJ2-5 in persistent cases.

This clonotype appeared a few times. Its antigen is undetermined. The CDR3 is 17 amino acids. Deletions cut 0 bases from V and 0 bases from J, with 12 bases between. CDR1 and CDR2 from the germline V gene are MNHEY and SVGAGI. Noted time point: persistent/refractory GD, antithyroid drugs over 5 years with positive TRAb. TCR sequences were obtained from RNA taken from PBMCs. Staff drew roughly 10 milliliters of peripheral blood into EDTA tubes. Through Arm-PCR of CDR3 regions and iRepertoire HTBI primers, TCR beta libraries were built. MiXCR, applied by TCRdb to the multiplex PCR reads, yields one record per CDR3 protein. This table has roughly 500,000 distinct CDR3 sequences, 20% appearing once.

This material consisted of peripheral blood mononuclear cells (PBMCs), taken when the disease was refractory, from a patient treated with antithyroid drugs. V gene TRBV6-5 combines with J gene TRBJ2-1; D may be TRBD2 (6 bases). This sequence was found in a female donor with Graves disease. DNA for the CDR3: TGTGCCAGCAGTTACTCGGGCGGGATGAGCTCCTACAATGAGCAGTTCTTC. This gives the protein CASSYSGGMSSYNEQFF.